These 2 T cell receptor beta chains were all obtained from the same sample, sequenced in a study of CD8 T cells in ankylosing spondylitis. Study results and caveats: Blood of patients with ankylosing spondylitis appeared to be characterized by a TCR beta motif of eight or nine highly homologous variants.

TCRdb re-called the 5' RACE reads with MiXCR, one entry per CDR3 protein. The table has 750,000 to 850,000 distinct CDR3 sequences, approximately 12% seen once. These TCRs' antigens remain unknown. The source material was blood, either unsorted or a sorted T cell fraction (not recorded which). Every receptor here comes from a male donor with ankylosing spondylitis.

This clonotype occurred many times. The J gene is TRBJ2-2, the V gene TRBV29-1; TRBD2 matches 14 bases. Germline lookup yields CDR1 SQVTM and CDR2 ANQGSEA. The CDR3 totals 15 residues. Germline trimming cut 7 bases from V and 3 bases from J; bases unmatched to any gene: 4. In nucleotides, the CDR3 is TGCAGCGGCAAGGGACTAGCGGGAGACACCGGGGAGCTGTTTTTT. This codes for CSGKGLAGDTGELFF.

The chain combines TRBV3-1 with TRBJ1-5, with 8 bases that match TRBD1. The ends lost 1 base at V and 7 bases at J; junction bases unmatched: 6. Germline CDR1 and CDR2: LGHDT and YNNKEL (reference sequence). CDR3 size: 15 residues. CDR3 residues: CASSQAGGEVQPQHF. In DNA form, the CDR3 reads TGTGCCAGCAGCCAAGCAGGGGGCGAGGTCCAGCCCCAGCATTTT.